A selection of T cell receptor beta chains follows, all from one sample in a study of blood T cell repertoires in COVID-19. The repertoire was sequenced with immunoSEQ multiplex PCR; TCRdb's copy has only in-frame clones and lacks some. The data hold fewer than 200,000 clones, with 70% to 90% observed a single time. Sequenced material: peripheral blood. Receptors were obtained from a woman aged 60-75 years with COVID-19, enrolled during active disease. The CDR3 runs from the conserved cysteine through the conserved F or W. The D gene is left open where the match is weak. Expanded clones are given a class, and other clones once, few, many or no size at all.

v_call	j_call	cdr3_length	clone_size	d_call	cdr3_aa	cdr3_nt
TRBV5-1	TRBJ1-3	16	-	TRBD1	CASSYAGTDSGNTIYF	TGCGCCAGCAGCTACGCAGGGACAGACTCTGGAAACACCATATATTTT
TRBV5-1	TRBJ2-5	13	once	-	CASSKGLQETQYF	TGCGCCAGCAGCAAGGGACTTCAAGAGACCCAGTACTTC
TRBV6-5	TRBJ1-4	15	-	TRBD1	CASRRDRSTNEKLFF	TGTGCCAGCAGACGGGACAGATCAACTAATGAAAAACTGTTTTTT
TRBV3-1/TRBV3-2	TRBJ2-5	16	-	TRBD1	CASSQGTGNVQETQYF	TGTGCCAGCAGCCAAGGGACAGGAAACGTTCAAGAGACCCAGTACTTC
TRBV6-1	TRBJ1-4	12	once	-	CASSEAGEKLFF	TGTGCCAGCAGTGAAGCGGGCGAAAAACTGTTTTTT
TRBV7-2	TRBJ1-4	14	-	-	CASSLGGVNEKLFF	TGTGCCAGCAGCTTAGGCGGAGTTAATGAAAAACTGTTTTTT
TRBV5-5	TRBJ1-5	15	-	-	CASSPDRTSNQPQHF	TGTGCCAGCAGCCCCGACAGGACCAGCAATCAGCCCCAGCATTTT
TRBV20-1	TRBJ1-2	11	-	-	CRADSYYGYTF	TGCAGGGCCGACAGTTACTATGGCTACACCTTC
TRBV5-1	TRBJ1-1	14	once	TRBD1	CASRGDRANTEAFF	TGCGCCAGCAGGGGGGACAGGGCGAACACTGAAGCTTTCTTT
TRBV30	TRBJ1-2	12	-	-	CAWRGTLYGYTF	TGTGCCTGGAGGGGGACACTATATGGCTACACCTTC
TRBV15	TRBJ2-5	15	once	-	CATSRHTGSQQTQYF	TGTGCCACCAGCAGACATACAGGGTCTCAGCAGACCCAGTACTTC
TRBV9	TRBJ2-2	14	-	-	CASSTPPPAGELFF	TGTGCCAGCAGCACACCGCCCCCAGCCGGGGAGCTGTTTTTT
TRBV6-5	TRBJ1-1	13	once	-	CASSYSNRQGAFF	TGTGCCAGCAGTTACTCGAATCGCCAGGGGGCTTTCTTT
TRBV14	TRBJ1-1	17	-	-	CASSQDVRRGKNTEAFF	TGTGCCAGCAGCCAAGATGTGAGAAGGGGGAAGAACACTGAAGCTTTCTTT
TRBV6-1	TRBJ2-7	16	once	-	CASSVNSFAGSYEQYF	TGTGCCAGCAGTGTAAACAGCTTCGCGGGCTCTTACGAGCAGTACTTC
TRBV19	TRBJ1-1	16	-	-	CASSMGQVGLNTEAFF	TGTGCCAGTAGTATGGGGCAGGTCGGGCTGAACACTGAAGCTTTCTTT
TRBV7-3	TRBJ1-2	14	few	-	CASSLVATGSGYTF	TGTGCCAGCAGCTTGGTAGCGACAGGATCGGGCTACACCTTC
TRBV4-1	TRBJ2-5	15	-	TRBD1	CASSQATGTGETQYF	TGCGCCAGCAGCCAGGCGACAGGGACGGGTGAGACCCAGTACTTC
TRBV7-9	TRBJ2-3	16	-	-	CASSLALALSTDTQYF	TGTGCCAGCAGCTTAGCCCTAGCCCTAAGCACAGATACGCAGTATTTT
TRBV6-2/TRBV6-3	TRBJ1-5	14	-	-	CASSYGHENQPQHF	TGTGCCAGCAGTTACGGGCACGAAAATCAGCCCCAGCATTTT
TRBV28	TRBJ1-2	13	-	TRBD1	CASSGDRVVGYTF	TGTGCCAGCAGCGGGGACAGGGTGGTCGGCTACACCTTC
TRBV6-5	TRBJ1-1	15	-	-	CASRRTEYGNTEAFF	TGTGCCAGCAGGAGGACAGAGTATGGGAACACTGAAGCTTTCTTT
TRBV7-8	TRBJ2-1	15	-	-	CASSLPGDSYNEQFF	TGTGCCAGCAGCCTCCCGGGGGATTCCTACAATGAGCAGTTCTTC
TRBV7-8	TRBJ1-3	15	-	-	CASSPHGGGGNTIYF	TGTGCCAGCAGCCCCCATGGTGGGGGGGGAAACACCATATATTTT
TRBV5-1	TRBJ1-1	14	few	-	CASSLRGGISEAFF	TGCGCCAGCAGCTTGAGAGGGGGAATCAGTGAAGCTTTCTTT
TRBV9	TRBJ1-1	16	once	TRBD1	CASSPREGARAGEAFF	TGTGCCAGCAGCCCTCGAGAGGGGGCGCGCGCTGGAGAAGCTTTCTTT
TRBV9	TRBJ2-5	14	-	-	CASSPRGTQETQYF	TGTGCCAGCAGCCCCCGCGGGACCCAAGAGACCCAGTACTTC
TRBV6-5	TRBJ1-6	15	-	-	CASRGGGPDNSPLHF	TGTGCCAGTAGGGGAGGGGGGCCGGATAATTCACCCCTCCACTTT
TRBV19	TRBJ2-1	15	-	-	CASSIAAGAGNEQFF	TGTGCCAGTAGTATAGCGGCAGGGGCAGGCAATGAGCAGTTCTTC
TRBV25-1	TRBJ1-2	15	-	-	CASSEGGTANYGYTF	TGTGCCAGCAGTGAAGGAGGGACTGCTAACTATGGCTACACCTTC
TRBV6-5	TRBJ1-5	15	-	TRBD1	CASSSGTATAQPQHF	TGTGCCAGCAGTTCCGGGACAGCGACCGCTCAGCCCCAGCATTTT
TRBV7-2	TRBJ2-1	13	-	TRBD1	CASSYDRANEQFF	TGTGCCAGCAGCTATGACAGGGCCAATGAGCAGTTCTTC
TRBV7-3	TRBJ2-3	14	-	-	CASSAREGTDTQYF	TGTGCCAGCAGCGCAAGGGAGGGCACAGATACGCAGTATTTT
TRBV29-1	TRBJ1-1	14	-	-	CSVEWGRANPEAFF	TGCAGCGTTGAATGGGGCAGGGCTAACCCTGAAGCTTTCTTT
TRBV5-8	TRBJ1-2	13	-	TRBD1	CASSVQGAFRYTF	TGTGCCAGCAGCGTACAGGGGGCGTTTCGCTACACCTTC
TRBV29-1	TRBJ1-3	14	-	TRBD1	CSVVTGLSGNTIYF	TGCAGCGTTGTGACAGGGCTCTCTGGAAACACCATATATTTT
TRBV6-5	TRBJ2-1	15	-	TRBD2	CASRLAGGPYNEQFF	TGTGCCAGCAGGCTAGCGGGAGGGCCCTACAATGAGCAGTTCTTC
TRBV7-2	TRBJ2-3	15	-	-	CASSSRTRGTDTQYF	TGTGCCAGCAGCTCCCGGACTAGGGGGACAGATACGCAGTATTTT
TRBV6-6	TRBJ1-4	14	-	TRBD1	CASNYRGSNEKLFF	TGTGCCAGCAATTACAGGGGTAGTAATGAAAAACTGTTTTTT
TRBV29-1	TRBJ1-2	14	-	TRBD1	CSVEGDRGFYGYTF	TGCAGCGTTGAAGGGGACAGGGGATTCTATGGCTACACCTTC
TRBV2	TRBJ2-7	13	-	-	CASGRVSSYEQYF	TGTGCCAGTGGGCGGGTAAGCTCCTACGAGCAGTACTTC
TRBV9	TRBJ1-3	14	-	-	CASKPGSSGNTIYF	TGTGCCAGCAAGCCAGGCAGCTCTGGAAACACCATATATTTT
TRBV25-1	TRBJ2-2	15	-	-	CASSEGQKYTGELFF	TGTGCCAGCAGTGAAGGTCAGAAGTACACCGGGGAGCTGTTTTTT
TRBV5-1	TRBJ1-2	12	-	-	CASSLRQTVYTF	TGCGCCAGCAGCTTACGACAGACCGTCTACACCTTC
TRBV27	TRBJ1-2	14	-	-	CASKVAGSGNGYTF	TGTGCCAGCAAGGTTGCCGGGAGTGGCAATGGCTACACCTTC
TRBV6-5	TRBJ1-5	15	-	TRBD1	CASGYGTASNQPQHF	TGTGCCAGCGGGTACGGGACAGCGAGCAATCAGCCCCAGCATTTT
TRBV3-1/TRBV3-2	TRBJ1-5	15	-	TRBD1	CASSADRGPAQPQHF	TGTGCCAGCAGCGCGGACAGGGGTCCAGCTCAGCCCCAGCATTTT
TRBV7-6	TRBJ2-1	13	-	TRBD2	CASSRRAGAMQFF	TGTGCCAGCAGCAGAAGAGCGGGAGCGATGCAGTTCTTC
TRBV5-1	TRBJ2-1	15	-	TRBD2	CASSLTGTSGRARFF	TGCGCCAGCAGCTTAACTGGGACTAGCGGGAGGGCCCGATTCTTC
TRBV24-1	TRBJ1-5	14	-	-	CATQQGISNQPQHF	TGTGCCACCCAACAGGGAATAAGCAATCAGCCCCAGCATTTT